One sample yielded the 17 T cell receptor beta chains listed below, sequenced in a study of shared clonotypes between healthy human individuals. Sequencing used immunoSEQ multiplex PCR; TCRdb keeps in-frame clones, though not all of them. Of roughly 2 million clones listed, roughly 94% are singletons. Sequences were obtained from naive CD4+ T cells sorted from blood. Noted subset: CD45RA+ positively selected. These receptors were collected from a young man in good health.

The chain recombines TRBV19 with TRBJ2-7, with unresolved D. Trimming shortened V by 3 bases and J by 3 bases, and 15 bases separated the two germline ends. Germline V gene data show CDR1 as LNHDA and CDR2 as SQIVND (reference sequence). This CDR3 is built from 15 residues. DNA for the CDR3: TGTGCCAGTAGTATTAGCAGTTTAGGCCACTACGAGCAGTACTTC. Its translation: CASSISSLGHYEQYF. Looking up the rest from reference TRBV19 and TRBJ2-7 gives the full variable domain: DGGITQSPKYLFRKEGQNVTLSCEQNLNHDAMYWYRQDPGQGLRLIYYSQIVNDFQKGDIAEGYSVSREKKESFPLTVTSAQKNPTAFYLCASSISSLGHYEQYFGPGTRLTVT.

The chain carries TRBV7-3 and TRBJ2-1, with 9 bases lining up with TRBD2. The ends lost 4 bases at V and 0 bases at J; junction bases unmatched: 16. The CDR3 length is 20 residues. Germline loops: CDR1 SGHTA, CDR2 FQGTGA. For the CDR3, the DNA is TGTGCCAGCAGCTATAACGTGGTTAGCGGGGGAGCAAGCTCCTACAATGAGCAGTTCTTC. Its translation: CASSYNVVSGGASSYNEQFF.

V usage is TRBV6-1 and J usage is TRBJ2-7; possibly TRBD1 for D (6 bases). The CDR3 runs to 13 residues. Trimming took off 4 bases at V and 3 bases at J, with 10 bases between the two ends. Germline CDR1 reads MNHNS; CDR2 reads SASEGT. CDR3 nucleotide sequence: TGTGCCAGCAGTGTATTAGGGGGCTACGAGCAGTACTTC. Its translation is CASSVLGGYEQYF.

The chain recombines TRBV15 with TRBJ1-1; the D gene is possibly TRBD1 (6 bases). Per the germline V gene, CDR1 is LNHNV and CDR2 is YYDKDF (reference sequence). With 5 bases removed from V and 5 bases from J, the gap between germline ends came to 24 bases. CDR3 length: 17 residues. CDR3 coding DNA: TGTGCCACCAGCGGAGCTTGGGGGCTAGGGAAGGGGACTGAAGCTTTCTTT. Protein: CATSGAWGLGKGTEAFF.

The chain uses TRBV10-2 and TRBJ1-3, with D maybe TRBD1 (6 bases). The CDR3 consists of 13 residues. The V gene lost 6 bases and the J gene lost 4 bases, with 10 bases spanning the gap. CDR1 WSHSY and CDR2 SAAADI come from the germline V gene. The CDR3 nucleotides are TGCGCCAGCAGAGGACAGCCAGGAAACACCATATATTTT. Translation gives CASRGQPGNTIYF.

On this clone: This sample also contains other DNA sequences that code for the same CDR3. The chain joins TRBV7-2 to TRBJ2-1; a possible D gene is TRBD1 (7 bases). Per the germline V gene, CDR1 is SGHTA and CDR2 is FQGNSA. The CDR3 has 16 amino acids. Trimming left V 0 bases short and J 2 bases short, with 11 bases between. The CDR3 DNA sequence: TGTGCCAGCAGCTTAGCCGGAGGGGGCGCCTACAATGAGCAGTTCTTC. Its protein is CASSLAGGGAYNEQFF.

The rearrangement uses TRBV14 and TRBJ2-7; D tentatively fits TRBD1 or TRBD2 (6 bases each). Trimming cost V 0 bases and J 2 bases, with 23 bases left between them. Germline CDR1 and CDR2: SGHDN and FVKESK. This CDR3 is 19 amino acids long. As DNA, the CDR3 is TGTGCCAGCAGCCAAGATGTCGGTGTGGGGGGACACGCCCCCTACGAGCAGTACTTC. Encoded protein: CASSQDVGVGGHAPYEQYF.

V usage is TRBV29-1 and J usage is TRBJ2-7, with 8 bases lining up with TRBD1. The germline gives CDR1 SQVTM, CDR2 ANQGSEA. The ends lost 6 bases at V and 2 bases at J; junction bases unmatched: 6. CDR3 size: 13 residues. The CDR3 reads CSVAGTGTYEQYF. The CDR3 DNA reads as TGCAGCGTAGCCGGGACAGGAACCTACGAGCAGTACTTC.

The chain has TRBV18 and TRBJ1-1; 9 nucleotides align to TRBD1. V lost 0 bases to trimming and J lost 0 bases; unmatched junction nucleotides: 5. Looked up from germline, CDR1 is KGHSH and CDR2 is LQKENI. This CDR3 is 17 amino acids long. The CDR3, as DNA: TGTGCCAGCTCACCACCGACAGGGGGGGGCGTGAACACTGAAGCTTTCTTT. This codes for CASSPPTGGGVNTEAFF.

This sequence joins TRBV7-2 and TRBJ1-5; 8 bases map to TRBD1. There are 15 residues in the CDR3. The J segment lost 6 bases and the V segment lost 4 bases, leaving 8 bases of the junction unmatched. The germline V gene encodes CDR1 SGHTA and CDR2 FQGNSA. CDR3: CASSSQGAFGQPQHF. CDR3 DNA: TGTGCCAGCAGCTCCCAGGGGGCTTTCGGTCAGCCCCAGCATTTT.

The chain joins TRBV5-1 to TRBJ1-2; 7 nucleotides match TRBD1. The CDR3 runs to 15 residues. J was trimmed by 8 bases and V by 3 bases; bases with no gene match: 13. CDR1 and CDR2 from the germline V gene are SGHRS and YFSETQ. The chain's CDR3 is CASSSKTFDRAGYTF. In nucleotides, the CDR3 is TGCGCCAGCAGCTCGAAAACGTTTGACAGGGCAGGCTACACCTTC. The whole variable domain, filled in from reference TRBV5-1 and TRBJ1-2, reads KAGVTQTPRYLIKTRGQQVTLSCSPISGHRSVSWYQQTPGQGLQFLFEYFSETQRNKGNFPGRFSGRQFSNSRSEMNVSTLELGDSALYLCASSSKTFDRAGYTFGSGTRLTVV.

This chain uses TRBV14 with TRBJ2-5; TRBD2 aligns across 10 bases. The CDR3 is made up of 16 amino acids. Germline loops: CDR1 SGHDN, CDR2 FVKESK. The J segment lost 7 bases and the V segment lost 4 bases, leaving 12 bases of the junction unmatched. The CDR3 DNA is TGTGCCAGCAGCCGCCAACTAGCGGGGCCCGCGGGGACCCAGTACTTC. This encodes CASSRQLAGPAGTQYF.

This chain connects TRBV10-2 to TRBJ2-5; perhaps TRBD1 as D (5 bases). Germline lookup yields CDR1 WSHSY and CDR2 SAAADI. The CDR3 has 13 amino acids. V lost 6 bases, J lost 7 bases, and 15 bases lay in between. CDR3 DNA: TGCGCCAGCAGAAAGGGGCCTGAAGGGACCCAGTACTTC. This codes for CASRKGPEGTQYF.

The chain joins TRBV5-1 to TRBJ2-3; D may match TRBD1 or TRBD2 (5 bases each). CDR3 size: 15 residues. V lost 3 bases and J lost 2, with 13 bases in between. Germline V gives CDR1 SGHRS, CDR2 YFSETQ. CDR3 amino acids: CASSWGTVNTDTQYF. DNA of the CDR3: TGCGCCAGCAGCTGGGGGACGGTCAACACAGATACGCAGTATTTT.

The chain uses TRBV18 and TRBJ2-7, with D maybe TRBD2 (5 bases). Germline V gives CDR1 KGHSH, CDR2 LQKENI. The CDR3 spans 14 residues. The V end was cut by 6 bases, the J end by 0 bases, with 12 bases between. The CDR3 sequence: CASSRSRDSYEQYF. CDR3 sequence (DNA): TGTGCCAGCTCTCGTTCCCGGGACTCCTACGAGCAGTACTTC.

This sequence joins TRBV2 and TRBJ1-6, with 9 bases matching TRBD1. After removal of 6 bases from V and 9 bases from J, the junction contained 6 bases not matched to a gene. CDR3 length: 14 amino acids. In germline, CDR1 is SNHLY, CDR2 FYNNEI. CDR3 sequence reads: CASRTGQGTSPLHF. For the CDR3, the DNA is TGTGCCAGCAGAACGGGACAGGGAACTTCACCCCTCCACTTT. The full variable domain, in which reference TRBV2 and TRBJ1-6 provide the parts outside the CDR3, is EPEVTQTPSHQVTQMGQEVILRCVPISNHLYFYWYRQILGQKVEFLVSFYNNEISEKSEIFDDQFSVERPDGSNFTLKIRSTKLEDSAMYFCASRTGQGTSPLHFGNGTRLTVT.

The chain carries TRBV7-9 and TRBJ2-5; perhaps TRBD1 as D (6 bases). Deletions cut 5 bases from V and 4 bases from J, with 14 bases between. Germline V CDR1 and CDR2: SEHNR, FQNEAQ (reference sequence). CDR3 length: 14 residues. The CDR3 protein is CASSLQGIRETQYF. CDR3 nucleotide sequence: TGTGCCAGCAGCCTTCAGGGGATACGAGAGACCCAGTACTTC.